One and the same sample provided the 31 T cell receptor beta chains below, sequenced in a study of blood T cell repertoires in COVID-19. This table comes from immunoSEQ multiplex PCR, and its TCRdb copy is limited to in-frame clones, with some not included. This sample has 270,000 or so clones; 89% occur once, and the top ten carry about 4.6%. What was sequenced was peripheral blood. These receptors were obtained from a woman aged 40-49 years who had recovered from COVID-19.

The J gene is TRBJ2-1, the V gene TRBV6-5; D unresolved. Trimming pared 0 bases from V and 5 bases from J, leaving 11 bases between. The CDR3 extends over 15 amino acids. The germline V gene has CDR1 MNHEY and CDR2 SVGAGI. The CDR3 coding sequence is TGTGCCAGCAGTTACTCGTTTCTCAGAAACAATGAGCAGTTCTTC. As protein: CASSYSFLRNNEQFF.

This chain joins TRBV10-3 and TRBJ1-2; the match to TRBD1 covers 9 bases. Per the germline V gene, CDR1 is ENHRY and CDR2 is SYGVKD. The CDR3 totals 15 residues. J lost 3 bases, V lost 0 bases, and 2 bases had no gene match. CDR3 nucleotide sequence: TGTGCCATCAGTGAGTCGACAGGGGGATACTATGGCTACACCTTC. This gives the protein CAISESTGGYYGYTF.

The chain carries TRBV19 and TRBJ2-1; weak D call: TRBD2 (5 bases). CDR3 size: 13 residues. Germline V CDR1 and CDR2: LNHDA, SQIVND (reference sequence). Trimming stripped 4 bases from V and 6 bases from J, with 10 bases between. The CDR3: CASSTGRGNEQFF. DNA of the CDR3: TGTGCCAGTAGTACTGGACGGGGCAATGAGCAGTTCTTC.

The rearrangement uses TRBV6-5 and TRBJ2-1, with a tentative D call TRBD2 (6 bases). The germline V gene has CDR1 MNHEY and CDR2 SVGAGI. The CDR3 totals 15 residues. Trimming cost V 4 bases and J 5 bases, with 15 bases left between them. CDR3 in DNA: TGTGCCAGCAGTTGGAGGGATTTCAGTAACAATGAGCAGTTCTTC. This gives the protein CASSWRDFSNNEQFF.

The rearrangement joins TRBV2 to TRBJ2-5; D is possibly TRBD1 (6 bases). This CDR3 is built from 13 residues. Germline CDR1 is SNHLY and CDR2 is FYNNEI. Trimming took 2 bases from V and 3 from J, leaving 7 bases between them. The CDR3 DNA follows: TGTGCCAGCAGTGAAACAGGGAAAGAGACCCAGTACTTC. Encoded protein: CASSETGKETQYF.

The gene calls are TRBV10-3 and TRBJ2-7; 8 bases line up with TRBD1. The J segment lost 5 bases and the V segment lost 10 bases, leaving 7 bases of the junction unmatched. CDR1 is ENHRY and CDR2 is SYGVKD in the germline V gene. The CDR3 totals 12 residues. CDR3 sequence reads: CATRTGKDEQYF. CDR3 nucleotide sequence: TGTGCCACCCGGACAGGGAAGGACGAGCAGTACTTC.

This clone was recorded only once. The rearrangement uses TRBV1 and TRBJ2-2; the table's D call of TRBD2 was not tested on the DNA. TRBV1 corresponds to a pseudogene. The CDR3 has 11 amino acids. This chain's CDR3 is CTSSRGGELFF. The CDR3 DNA reads TGCACCAGCAGTCGCGGCGGGGAGCTGTTTTTT.

J is TRBJ2-7 and V is TRBV6-5; maybe TRBD2 (5 bases). The CDR3 length is 12 residues. The V end lost 7 bases, the J end lost 7 bases, and 14 bases lay between the germline ends. Germline values: CDR1 MNHEY, CDR2 SVGAGI. CDR3 DNA sequence: TGTGCCAGCACCCCCGAGGGCGGGGAGCAGTACGTC. Its protein product is CASTPEGGEQYV.

The rearrangement uses TRBV10-2 and TRBJ1-5, with D perhaps matching TRBD1 (6 bases). The CDR3 sequence is 14 residues long. Per germline, CDR1 WSHSY and CDR2 SAAADI. Trimming took off 5 bases at V and 2 bases at J, with 10 bases between the two ends. The CDR3 nucleotides read TGCGCCAGCAGTCGAAACAGGGGCAATCAGCCCCAGCATTTT. Its protein product is CASSRNRGNQPQHF.

Only a few counts were recorded for this clone. The genes are TRBV15 and TRBJ2-1, with TRBD2 matching over 7 bases. This CDR3 has 14 residues. Germline V lookup: CDR1 LNHNV, CDR2 YYDKDF (reference sequence). V shed 1 base, J shed 8 bases, and the junction held 5 bases outside the gene matches. CDR3 loop: CATSRGTSYDEQFF. The CDR3 coding sequence is TGTGCCACCAGCAGAGGGACTAGTTACGATGAGCAGTTCTTC.

The V call is TRBV19, the J call TRBJ1-1, with D perhaps matching TRBD1 (5 bases). Between the trimmed V and J ends, which lost 5 bases and 1 base, there was a span of 14 bases. The CDR3 is 15 amino acids. The germline gives CDR1 LNHDA, CDR2 SQIVND (reference sequence). CDR3 amino acids: CASSPPLQENTEAFF. CDR3 in DNA: TGTGCCAGTAGTCCACCCCTACAGGAGAACACTGAAGCTTTCTTT.

The chain joins TRBV27 to TRBJ1-2; TRBD1 matches at 10 bases. V was clipped by 6 bases and J by 0 bases; unmatched bases: 1. The length of the CDR3 is 14 residues. Germline loops: CDR1 MNHEY, CDR2 SMNVEV (reference sequence). The CDR3 is CASRGQGPNYGYTF. CDR3 nucleotide sequence: TGTGCCAGCAGGGGACAGGGGCCTAACTATGGCTACACCTTC.

V and J are TRBV5-1 and TRBJ2-1; the D gene is possibly TRBD1 (5 bases). Trimming cost V 4 bases and J 0 bases, with 8 bases left between them. Germline-derived CDR1 and CDR2 are SGHRS and YFSETQ. This CDR3 region has 14 residues. This CDR3 is CASSADSSYNEQFF. Here the CDR3 DNA reads TGCGCCAGCAGCGCCGACAGCTCCTACAATGAGCAGTTCTTC.

The chain employs TRBV5-1 and TRBJ2-2; TRBD2 aligns across 10 bases. The germline V gene has CDR1 SGHRS and CDR2 YFSETQ. This CDR3 spans 16 amino acids. J lost 4 bases, V lost 4 bases, and 7 bases had no gene match. Written as DNA, the CDR3 is TGCGCCAGCAGCCCCAGCGGGGGGGGCGTCACCGGGGAGCTGTTTTTT. Translating it yields CASSPSGGGVTGELFF.

The CDR3 DNA reads as TGTGCCAGTCACCTCCTAGCGGGAGACACCGGGGAGCTGTTTTTT. Translation: CASHLLAGDTGELFF. The chain uses TRBV5-5 and TRBJ2-2; 10 bases fit TRBD2. The CDR3 covers 15 residues. V shed 8 bases, J shed 3 bases, and the junction held 7 bases outside the gene matches. Germline V gives CDR1 SGHKS, CDR2 YYEKEE (reference sequence).

The chain combines TRBV30 with TRBJ1-4, with D maybe TRBD1 (6 bases). Trimming removed 2 bases at V and 2 bases at J, with 6 bases between. This CDR3 is 13 amino acids long. Germline values: CDR1 GTSNPN, CDR2 SVGIG (reference sequence). Here the CDR3 reads CAWSRGTNEKLFF. The CDR3 DNA reads as TGTGCCTGGAGTAGGGGGACTAATGAAAAACTGTTTTTT.

The rearrangement uses TRBV10-1 and TRBJ1-1, with no clear D. Germline V gene sequence: CDR1 WNHNN, CDR2 SYGVQD (reference sequence). The length of the CDR3 is 13 residues. The ends were cut back, 6 bases at V and 3 bases at J, with 11 bases in the middle. CDR3 sequence (DNA): TGCGCCAGCAGCATTTCAGAGGACACTGAAGCTTTCTTT. This gives the protein CASSISEDTEAFF.

This chain connects TRBV18 to TRBJ1-3; tentative D call: TRBD1 (5 bases). The CDR3 is 15 residues long. Germline V gives CDR1 KGHSH, CDR2 LQKENI. V gave up 2 bases and J gave up 4 bases, with 12 bases separating them. The CDR3 DNA follows: TGTGCCAGCTCACCAGACAGTCTACGAGGAAACACCATATATTTT. Encoded protein: CASSPDSLRGNTIYF.

The chain has TRBV5-4 and TRBJ2-1, with 7 bases that match TRBD2. The germline gives CDR1 SGHNT, CDR2 YYREEE (reference sequence). The CDR3 extends over 16 amino acids. J gave up 2 bases and V 0 bases, and 5 bases lay outside the gene matches. The CDR3 nucleotides read TGTGCCAGCAGCTTGGGGCTAGCGGAAGCCTACAATGAGCAGTTCTTC. Translated: CASSLGLAEAYNEQFF.

This sequence joins TRBV5-1 and TRBJ2-1, with 13 nucleotides matching TRBD2. The CDR3 spans 15 residues. The germline gives CDR1 SGHRS, CDR2 YFSETQ. The trim removed 4 bases at V and 8 bases at J, leaving 6 bases unmatched. The CDR3 nucleotides read TGCGCCAGCAGCCTACTAGCGGGAGGGCTCTATGAGCAGTTCTTC. Amino acids: CASSLLAGGLYEQFF. The complete variable domain, with remaining parts taken from reference TRBV5-1 and TRBJ2-1, reads KAGVTQTPRYLIKTRGQQVTLSCSPISGHRSVSWYQQTPGQGLQFLFEYFSETQRNKGNFPGRFSGRQFSNSRSEMNVSTLELGDSALYLCASSLLAGGLYEQFFGPGTRLTVL.

The CDR3 protein is CSVEEGQVNTEAFF. CDR3 nucleotide sequence: TGCAGCGTTGAAGAAGGACAGGTGAACACTGAAGCTTTCTTT. The chain uses TRBV29-1 and TRBJ1-1; TRBD1 matches 7 bases. This CDR3 is built from 14 residues. Germline CDR1 reads SQVTM; CDR2 reads ANQGSEA. J gave up 0 bases and V 0 bases, and 1 base lay outside the gene matches.

V is TRBV6-5 and J is TRBJ1-1; 9 nucleotides line up with TRBD1. Germline V gene lookup returns CDR1 MNHEY and CDR2 SVGAGI. The CDR3 covers 12 residues. With 6 bases clipped from V and 11 bases from J, the junction kept 7 bases outside the gene matches. CDR3: CASSHPDRGAFF. The CDR3 DNA reads as TGTGCCAGCAGCCACCCCGACAGGGGGGCTTTCTTT.

This clone is a singleton in its sample. The V gene is TRBV15, the J gene TRBJ2-2; D unclear. This CDR3 comprises 14 residues. V was cut by 3 bases and J by 6 bases, with 11 bases left in between. Per the germline V gene, CDR1 is LNHNV and CDR2 is YYDKDF (reference sequence). The CDR3 DNA reads TGTGCCACCAGCAGCCGACTGACCCCCGGGGAGCTGTTTTTT. Its translation: CATSSRLTPGELFF.

V usage is TRBV24-1 and J usage is TRBJ2-1, with TRBD1 as a possible D gene (6 bases). This CDR3 contains 15 residues. The germline V gene encodes CDR1 KGHDR and CDR2 SFDVKD. V was clipped by 11 bases and J by 0 bases, with 16 bases between them. The CDR3 reads CASSITGSSYNEQFF. The CDR3 DNA reads TGTGCCAGTTCTATTACAGGGAGCTCCTACAATGAGCAGTTCTTC.

This rearrangement joins TRBV25-1 to TRBJ2-1, with D maybe TRBD2 (5 bases). This CDR3 comprises 12 residues. Germline lookup yields CDR1 MGHDK and CDR2 SYGVNS. The V end was cut by 4 bases, the J end by 7 bases, with 8 bases between. CDR3 amino acids: CASSVGGNEQFF. In DNA form, the CDR3 reads TGTGCCAGCAGTGTAGGCGGGAATGAGCAGTTCTTC.

The chain couples TRBV6-5 to TRBJ1-4; D might be TRBD1 (5 bases). Per the germline V gene, CDR1 is MNHEY and CDR2 is SVGAGI. V lost 5 bases to trimming and J lost 8 bases, with 15 bases between them. This CDR3 has 14 residues. DNA of the CDR3: TGTGCCAGCAGTCCCTCAGGGCGACGGGAAAAACTGTTTTTT. Protein sequence: CASSPSGRREKLFF.

The genes are TRBV27 and TRBJ1-2; TRBD1 matches at 7 bases. CDR1 and CDR2 from the germline V gene are MNHEY and SMNVEV (reference sequence). Trimming cost V 7 bases and J 6 bases; bases outside gene matches: 11. The CDR3 is made up of 14 amino acids. CDR3 residues: CASNKAGQSHGYTF. In DNA form, the CDR3 reads TGTGCCAGCAATAAGGCGGGACAGAGTCATGGCTACACCTTC.

The chain joins TRBV25-1 to TRBJ2-3; D possibly matches TRBD1 or TRBD2 (5 bases each). The CDR3 length is 11 residues. V was clipped by 10 bases and J by 5 bases, with 10 bases between them. Germline V lookup: CDR1 MGHDK, CDR2 SYGVNS. CDR3 region: CATRGEDTQYF. CDR3 nucleotides: TGTGCCACCAGAGGGGAAGATACGCAGTATTTT.

CDR3 protein: CASRLDTESNQPQHF. CDR3 DNA sequence: TGTGCCAGTAGACTAGATACTGAGAGCAATCAGCCCCAGCATTTT. This chain uses TRBV19 with TRBJ1-5; no clear D. Germline-derived CDR1 and CDR2 are LNHDA and SQIVND (reference sequence). V lost 6 bases, J lost 1 base, and 13 bases lay in between. There are 15 residues in the CDR3.

This chain uses TRBV27 with TRBJ1-3; tentatively, D is TRBD1 (5 bases). The V gene lost 6 bases and the J gene lost 6 bases, with 9 bases spanning the gap. Per the germline V gene, CDR1 is MNHEY and CDR2 is SMNVEV (reference sequence). CDR3 size: 12 residues. DNA of the CDR3: TGTGCCAGCAGAGGGGCGGCAAACACCATATATTTT. This sequence encodes CASRGAANTIYF.

The chain has TRBV28 and TRBJ1-5; D is possibly TRBD1 (5 bases). CDR3 length equals 14 residues. Germline V lookup: CDR1 MDHEN, CDR2 SYDVKM. V gave up 8 bases and J gave up 0 bases, with 11 bases separating them. The CDR3 bases are TGTGCCAGCGTAGACAGTCCTAGCAATCAGCCCCAGCATTTT. This codes for CASVDSPSNQPQHF.